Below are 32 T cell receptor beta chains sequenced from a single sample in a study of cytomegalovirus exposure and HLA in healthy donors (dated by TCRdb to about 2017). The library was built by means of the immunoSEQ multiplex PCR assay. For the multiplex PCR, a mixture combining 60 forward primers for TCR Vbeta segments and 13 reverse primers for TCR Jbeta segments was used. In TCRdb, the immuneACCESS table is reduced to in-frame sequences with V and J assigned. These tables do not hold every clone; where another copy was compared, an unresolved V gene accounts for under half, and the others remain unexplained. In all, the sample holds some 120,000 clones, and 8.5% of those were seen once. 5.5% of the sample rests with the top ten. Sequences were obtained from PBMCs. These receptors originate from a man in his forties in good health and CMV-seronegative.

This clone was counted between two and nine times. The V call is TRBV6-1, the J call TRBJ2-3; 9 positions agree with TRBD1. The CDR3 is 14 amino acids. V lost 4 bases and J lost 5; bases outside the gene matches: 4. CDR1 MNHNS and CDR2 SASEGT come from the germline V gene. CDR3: CASSVQGAGDTQYF. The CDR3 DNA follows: TGTGCCAGCAGTGTACAGGGGGCGGGAGATACGCAGTATTTT.

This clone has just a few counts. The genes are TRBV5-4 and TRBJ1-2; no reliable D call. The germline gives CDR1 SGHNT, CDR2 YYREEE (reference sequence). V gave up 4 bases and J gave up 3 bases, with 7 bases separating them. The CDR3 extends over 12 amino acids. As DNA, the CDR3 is TGTGCCAGCAGCGATGGCCACTATGGCTACACCTTC. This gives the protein CASSDGHYGYTF.

CDR3 DNA: TGCGCCAGCAGCTTGGGAACAGGGATCGGTGGAAACACCATATATTTT. This encodes CASSLGTGIGGNTIYF. The chain is built from TRBV5-1 and TRBJ1-3; D may be TRBD1 (6 bases). The CDR3 extends over 16 amino acids. Looked up from germline, CDR1 is SGHRS and CDR2 is YFSETQ. The germline V and J ends were trimmed by 0 bases and 3 bases, with 13 bases remaining between them.

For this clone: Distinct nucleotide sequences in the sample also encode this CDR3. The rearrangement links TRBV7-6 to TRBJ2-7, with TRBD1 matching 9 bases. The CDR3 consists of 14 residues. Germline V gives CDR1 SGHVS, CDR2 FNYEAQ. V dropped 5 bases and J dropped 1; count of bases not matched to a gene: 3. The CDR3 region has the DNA TGTGCCAGCAGCACCGGGACAGGGTCCTACGAGCAGTACTTC. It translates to CASSTGTGSYEQYF.

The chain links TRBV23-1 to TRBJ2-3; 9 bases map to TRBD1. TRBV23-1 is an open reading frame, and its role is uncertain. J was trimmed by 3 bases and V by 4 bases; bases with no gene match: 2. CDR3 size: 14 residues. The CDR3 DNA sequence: TGCGCCAGCAGTCGGACAGGGGAGACAGATACGCAGTATTTT. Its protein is CASSRTGETDTQYF.

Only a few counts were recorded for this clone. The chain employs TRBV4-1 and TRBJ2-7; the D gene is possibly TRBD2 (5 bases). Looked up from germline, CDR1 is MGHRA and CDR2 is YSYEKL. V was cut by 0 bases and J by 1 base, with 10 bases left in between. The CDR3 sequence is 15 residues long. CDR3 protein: CASSQEEDPSYEQYF. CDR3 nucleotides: TGCGCCAGCAGCCAAGAGGAGGACCCATCCTACGAGCAGTACTTC.

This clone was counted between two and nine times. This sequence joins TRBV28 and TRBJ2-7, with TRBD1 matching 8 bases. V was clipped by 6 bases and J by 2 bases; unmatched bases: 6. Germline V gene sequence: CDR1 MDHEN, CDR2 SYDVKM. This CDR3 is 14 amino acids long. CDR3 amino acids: CASSDRGQPYEQYF. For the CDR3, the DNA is TGTGCCAGCAGCGACAGGGGACAACCCTACGAGCAGTACTTC.

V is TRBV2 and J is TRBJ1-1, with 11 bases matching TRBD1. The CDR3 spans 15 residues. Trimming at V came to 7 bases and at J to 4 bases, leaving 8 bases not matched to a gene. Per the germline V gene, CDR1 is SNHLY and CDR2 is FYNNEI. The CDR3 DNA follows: TGTGCCAGCACCGGGACAGGGGGGAGGGTCACTGAAGCTTTCTTT. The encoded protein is CASTGTGGRVTEAFF.

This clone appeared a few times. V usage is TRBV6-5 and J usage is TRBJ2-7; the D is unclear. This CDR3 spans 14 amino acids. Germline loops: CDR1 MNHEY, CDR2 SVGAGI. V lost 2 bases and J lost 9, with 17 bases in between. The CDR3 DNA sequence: TGTGCCAGCAGTTACGGGTCAATGAGCGACGGGCAGTACTTC. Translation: CASSYGSMSDGQYF.

CDR3 in amino acids: CATAPTDLYGYTF. CDR3 in DNA: TGTGCCACCGCCCCGACAGACTTATATGGCTACACCTTC. The rearrangement joins TRBV27 to TRBJ1-2; TRBD1 might be the D (5 bases). The ends were cut back, 10 bases at V and 5 bases at J, with 17 bases in the middle. This CDR3 contains 13 residues. In germline, CDR1 is MNHEY, CDR2 SMNVEV (reference sequence).

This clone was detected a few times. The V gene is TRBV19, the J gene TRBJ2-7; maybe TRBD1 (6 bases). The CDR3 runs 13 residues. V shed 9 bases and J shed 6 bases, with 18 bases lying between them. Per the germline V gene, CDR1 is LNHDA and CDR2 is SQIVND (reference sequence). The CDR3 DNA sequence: TGTGCCAGCGCAGCCTTAGGGGGTGGCGAGCAGTACTTC. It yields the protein CASAALGGGEQYF.

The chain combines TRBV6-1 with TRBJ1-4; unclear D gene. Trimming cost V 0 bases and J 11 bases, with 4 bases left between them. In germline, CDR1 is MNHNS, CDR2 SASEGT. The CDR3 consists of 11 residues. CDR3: CASSEARKLFF. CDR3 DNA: TGTGCCAGCAGTGAAGCTCGGAAACTGTTTTTT.

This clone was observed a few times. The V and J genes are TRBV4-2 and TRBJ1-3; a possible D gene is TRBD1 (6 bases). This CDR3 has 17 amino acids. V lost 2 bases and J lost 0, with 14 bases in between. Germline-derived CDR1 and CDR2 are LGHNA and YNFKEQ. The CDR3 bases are TGTGCCAGCAGCCAAATACAGGGCCCCCTCTCTGGAAACACCATATATTTT. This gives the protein CASSQIQGPLSGNTIYF.

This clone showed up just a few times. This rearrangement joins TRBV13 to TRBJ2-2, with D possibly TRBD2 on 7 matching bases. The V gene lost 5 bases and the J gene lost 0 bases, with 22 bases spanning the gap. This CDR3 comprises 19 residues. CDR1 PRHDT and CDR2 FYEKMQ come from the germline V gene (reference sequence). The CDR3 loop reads CASSPNTGGAGANTGELFF. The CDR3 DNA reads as TGTGCCAGCAGCCCCAATACGGGGGGCGCCGGGGCGAACACCGGGGAGCTGTTTTTT.

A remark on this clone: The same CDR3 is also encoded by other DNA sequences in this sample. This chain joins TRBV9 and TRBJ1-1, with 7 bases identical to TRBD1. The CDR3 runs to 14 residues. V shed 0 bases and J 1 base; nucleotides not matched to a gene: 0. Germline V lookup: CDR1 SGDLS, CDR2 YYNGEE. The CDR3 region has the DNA TGTGCCAGCAGCGTAGGGACAGGGAACACTGAAGCTTTCTTT. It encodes CASSVGTGNTEAFF. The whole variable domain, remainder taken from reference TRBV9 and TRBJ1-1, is DSGVTQTPKHLITATGQRVTLRCSPRSGDLSVYWYQQSLDQGLQFLIQYYNGEERAKGNILERFSAQQFPDLHSELNLSSLELGDSALYFCASSVGTGNTEAFFGQGTRLTVV.

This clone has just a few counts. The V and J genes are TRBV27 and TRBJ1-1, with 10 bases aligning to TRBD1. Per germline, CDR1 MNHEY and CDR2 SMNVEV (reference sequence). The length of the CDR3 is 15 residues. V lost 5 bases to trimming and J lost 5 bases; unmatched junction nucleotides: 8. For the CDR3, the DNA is TGTGCCAGCAGTGTAGACAGGGGGCGAGGTACTGAAGCTTTCTTT. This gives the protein CASSVDRGRGTEAFF.

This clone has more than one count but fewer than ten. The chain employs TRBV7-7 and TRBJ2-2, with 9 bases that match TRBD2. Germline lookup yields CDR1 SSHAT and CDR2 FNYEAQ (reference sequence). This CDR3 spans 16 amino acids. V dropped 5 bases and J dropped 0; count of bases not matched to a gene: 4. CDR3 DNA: TGTGCCAGCAGCCATAGACTAGCGGCGAACACCGGGGAGCTGTTTTTT. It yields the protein CASSHRLAANTGELFF. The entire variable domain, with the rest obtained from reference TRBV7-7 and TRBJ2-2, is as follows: GAGVSQSPRYKVTKRGQDVTLRCDPISSHATLYWYQQALGQGPEFLTYFNYEAQPDKSGLPSDRFSAERPEGSISTLTIQRTEQRDSAMYRCASSHRLAANTGELFFGEGSRLTVL.

CDR3 bases: TGTGCCACCCAAGGAATCAGGGGGGGCTACACCTTC. Translated: CATQGIRGGYTF. This rearrangement joins TRBV28 to TRBJ1-2; 7 positions match TRBD1. With V trimmed by 10 bases and J by 8 bases, 10 bases remained unmatched. Germline V gene data show CDR1 as MDHEN and CDR2 as SYDVKM. The CDR3 has 12 residues.

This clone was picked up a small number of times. The CDR3 reads CASRMGQLHQPQHF. CDR3 nucleotides: TGTGCCAGCAGAATGGGACAGCTTCATCAGCCCCAGCATTTT. The chain couples TRBV28 to TRBJ1-5; TRBD1 matches 7 bases. The CDR3 consists of 14 residues. V lost 6 bases and J lost 5; bases outside the gene matches: 7. In germline, CDR1 is MDHEN, CDR2 SYDVKM.

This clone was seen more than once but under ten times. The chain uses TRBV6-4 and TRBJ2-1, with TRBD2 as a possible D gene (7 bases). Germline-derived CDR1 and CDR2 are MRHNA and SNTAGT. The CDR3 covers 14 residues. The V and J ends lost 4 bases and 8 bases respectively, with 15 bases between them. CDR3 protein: CASSGTGGRDEQFF. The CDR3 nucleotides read TGTGCCAGCAGTGGGACCGGGGGGCGCGATGAGCAGTTCTTC.

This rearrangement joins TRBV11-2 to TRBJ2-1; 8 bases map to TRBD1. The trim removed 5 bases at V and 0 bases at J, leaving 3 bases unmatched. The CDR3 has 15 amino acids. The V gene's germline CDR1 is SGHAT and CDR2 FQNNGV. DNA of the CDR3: TGTGCCAGCAGCCGTACAGGGGGCTCCTACAATGAGCAGTTCTTC. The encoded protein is CASSRTGGSYNEQFF.

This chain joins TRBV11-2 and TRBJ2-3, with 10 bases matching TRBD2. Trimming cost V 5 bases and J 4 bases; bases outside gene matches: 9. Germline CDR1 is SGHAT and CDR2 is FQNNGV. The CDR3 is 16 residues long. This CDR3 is CASSASPSGGSDTQYF. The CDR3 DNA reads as TGTGCCAGCAGCGCCTCTCCTAGCGGGGGATCAGATACGCAGTATTTT. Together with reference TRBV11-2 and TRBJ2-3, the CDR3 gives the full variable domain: EAGVAQSPRYKIIEKRQSVAFWCNPISGHATLYWYQQILGQGPKLLIQFQNNGVVDDSQLPKDRFSAERLKGVDSTLKIQPAKLEDSAVYLCASSASPSGGSDTQYFGPGTRLTVL.

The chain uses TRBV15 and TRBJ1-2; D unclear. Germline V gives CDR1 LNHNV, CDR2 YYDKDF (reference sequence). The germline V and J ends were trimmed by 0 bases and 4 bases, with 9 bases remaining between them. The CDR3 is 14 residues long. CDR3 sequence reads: CATSRDLERYGYTF. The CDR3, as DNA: TGTGCCACCAGCAGAGATCTAGAACGCTATGGCTACACCTTC.

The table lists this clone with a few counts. Written as DNA, the CDR3 is TGTGCCAGCAGCTTAATGGGCGGGCTGGGAGTCAATCAGCCCCAGCATTTT. Residues: CASSLMGGLGVNQPQHF. This chain uses TRBV7-2 with TRBJ1-5, with D uncertain. V lost 2 bases to trimming and J lost 3 bases, with 17 bases between them. CDR3 size: 17 residues. In germline, CDR1 is SGHTA, CDR2 FQGNSA.

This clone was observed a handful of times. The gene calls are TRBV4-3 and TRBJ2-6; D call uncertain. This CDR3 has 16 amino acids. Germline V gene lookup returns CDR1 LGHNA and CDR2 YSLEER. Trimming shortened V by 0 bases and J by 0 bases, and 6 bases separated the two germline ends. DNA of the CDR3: TGCGCCAGCAGCCAAGATTTGGCCTCTGGGGCCAACGTCCTGACTTTC. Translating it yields CASSQDLASGANVLTF.

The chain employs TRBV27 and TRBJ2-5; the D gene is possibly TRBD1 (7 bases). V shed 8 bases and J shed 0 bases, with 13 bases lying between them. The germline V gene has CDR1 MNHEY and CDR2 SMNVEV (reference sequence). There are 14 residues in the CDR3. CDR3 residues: CASSEGAHQETQYF. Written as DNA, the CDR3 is TGTGCCAGCTCGGAGGGGGCCCACCAAGAGACCCAGTACTTC.

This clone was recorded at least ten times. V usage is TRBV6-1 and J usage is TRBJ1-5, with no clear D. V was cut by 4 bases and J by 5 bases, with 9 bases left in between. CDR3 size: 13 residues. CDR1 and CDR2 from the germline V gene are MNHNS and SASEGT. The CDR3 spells CASSGERDQPQHF. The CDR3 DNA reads TGTGCCAGCAGTGGGGAGAGGGATCAGCCCCAGCATTTT.

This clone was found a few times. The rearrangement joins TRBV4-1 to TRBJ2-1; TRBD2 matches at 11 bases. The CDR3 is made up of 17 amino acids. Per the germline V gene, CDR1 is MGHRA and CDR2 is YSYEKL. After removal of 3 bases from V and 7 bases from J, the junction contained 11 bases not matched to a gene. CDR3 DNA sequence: TGCGCCAGCAGCCATGTAGCGGGGGGGCCTCTAGGAAATGAGCAGTTCTTC. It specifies CASSHVAGGPLGNEQFF.

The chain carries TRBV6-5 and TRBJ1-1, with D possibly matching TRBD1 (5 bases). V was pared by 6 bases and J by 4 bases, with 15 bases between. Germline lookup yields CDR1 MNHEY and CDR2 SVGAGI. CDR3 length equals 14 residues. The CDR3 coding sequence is TGTGCCAGCAGACCCATGGGGCTTAGCACTGAAGCTTTCTTT. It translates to CASRPMGLSTEAFF.

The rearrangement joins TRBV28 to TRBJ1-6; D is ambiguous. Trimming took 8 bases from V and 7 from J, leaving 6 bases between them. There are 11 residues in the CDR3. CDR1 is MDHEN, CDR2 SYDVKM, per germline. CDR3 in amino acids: CASGLNSPLHF. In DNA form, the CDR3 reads TGTGCCAGCGGACTCAATTCACCCCTCCACTTT.

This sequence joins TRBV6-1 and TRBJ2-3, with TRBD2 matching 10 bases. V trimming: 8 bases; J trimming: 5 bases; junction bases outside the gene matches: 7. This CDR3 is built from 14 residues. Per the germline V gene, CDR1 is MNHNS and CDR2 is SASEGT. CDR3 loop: CASPPGTSEDTQYF. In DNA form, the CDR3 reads TGTGCCAGCCCCCCCGGGACTAGCGAAGATACGCAGTATTTT.

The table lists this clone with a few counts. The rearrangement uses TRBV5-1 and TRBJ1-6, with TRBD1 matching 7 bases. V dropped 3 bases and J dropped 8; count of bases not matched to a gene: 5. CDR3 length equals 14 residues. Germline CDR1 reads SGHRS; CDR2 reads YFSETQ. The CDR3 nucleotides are TGCGCCAGCAGCTCCGGGACAGCTGATTCACCCCTCCACTTT. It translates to CASSSGTADSPLHF.